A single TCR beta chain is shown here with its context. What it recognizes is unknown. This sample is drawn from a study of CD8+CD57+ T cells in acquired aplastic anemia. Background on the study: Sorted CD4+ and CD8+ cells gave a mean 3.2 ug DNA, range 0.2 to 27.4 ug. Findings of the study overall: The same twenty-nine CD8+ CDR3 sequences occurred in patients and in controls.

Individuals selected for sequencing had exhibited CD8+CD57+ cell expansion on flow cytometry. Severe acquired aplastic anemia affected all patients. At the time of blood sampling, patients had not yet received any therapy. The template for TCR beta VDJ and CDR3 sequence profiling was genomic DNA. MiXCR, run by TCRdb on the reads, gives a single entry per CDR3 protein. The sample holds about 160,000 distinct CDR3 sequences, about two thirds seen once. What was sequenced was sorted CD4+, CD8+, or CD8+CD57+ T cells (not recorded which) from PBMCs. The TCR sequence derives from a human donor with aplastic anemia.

The CDR3 DNA sequence: TGCAGTGCTAGACAGGGGGCAGTCGGGGCTTTCTTT. Translating gives CSARQGAVGAFF. V gene TRBV20-1 combines with J gene TRBJ1-1; TRBD1 matches 8 bases. Losses at the gene ends were 2 bases for V and 11 bases for J; bases not matched to a gene: 7. The germline V gene has CDR1 DFQATT and CDR2 SNEGSKA (reference sequence). CDR3 length equals 12 residues.